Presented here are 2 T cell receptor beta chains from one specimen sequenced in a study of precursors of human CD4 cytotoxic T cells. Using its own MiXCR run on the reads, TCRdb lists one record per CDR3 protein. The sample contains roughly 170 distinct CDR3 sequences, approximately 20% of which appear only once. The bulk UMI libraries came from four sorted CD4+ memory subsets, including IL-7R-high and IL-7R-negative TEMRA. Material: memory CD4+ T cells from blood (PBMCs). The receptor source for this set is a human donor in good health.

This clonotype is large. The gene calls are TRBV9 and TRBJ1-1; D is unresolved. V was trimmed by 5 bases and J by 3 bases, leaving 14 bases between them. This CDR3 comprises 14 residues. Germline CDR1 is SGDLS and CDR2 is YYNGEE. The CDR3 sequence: CASSEDLRDTEAFF. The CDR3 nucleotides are TGTGCCAGCAGTGAGGACCTAAGGGACACTGAAGCTTTCTTT.

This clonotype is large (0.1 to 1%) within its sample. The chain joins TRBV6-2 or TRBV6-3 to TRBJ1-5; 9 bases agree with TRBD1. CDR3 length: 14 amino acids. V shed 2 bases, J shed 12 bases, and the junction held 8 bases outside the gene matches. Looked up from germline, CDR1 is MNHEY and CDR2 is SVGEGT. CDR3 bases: TGTGCCAGCAGTTACCCCCGGGACAGGGTAATCCAGCATTTT. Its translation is CASSYPRDRVIQHF.